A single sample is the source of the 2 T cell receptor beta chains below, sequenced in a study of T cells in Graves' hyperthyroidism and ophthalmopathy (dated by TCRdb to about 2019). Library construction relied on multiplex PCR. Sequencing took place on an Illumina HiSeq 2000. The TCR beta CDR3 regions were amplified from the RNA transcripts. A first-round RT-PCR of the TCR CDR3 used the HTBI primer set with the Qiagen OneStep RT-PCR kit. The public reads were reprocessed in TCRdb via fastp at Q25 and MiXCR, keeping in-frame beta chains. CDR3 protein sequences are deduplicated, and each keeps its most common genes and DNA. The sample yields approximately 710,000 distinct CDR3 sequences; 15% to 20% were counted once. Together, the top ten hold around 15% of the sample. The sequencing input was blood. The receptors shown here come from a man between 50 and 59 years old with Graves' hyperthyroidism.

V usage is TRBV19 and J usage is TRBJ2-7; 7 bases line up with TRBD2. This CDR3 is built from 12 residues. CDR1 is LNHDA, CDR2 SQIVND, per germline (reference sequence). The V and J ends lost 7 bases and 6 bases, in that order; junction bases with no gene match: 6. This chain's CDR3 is CASTEGRGEQYF. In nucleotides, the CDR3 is TGTGCCAGTACCGAGGGGAGGGGCGAGCAGTACTTC. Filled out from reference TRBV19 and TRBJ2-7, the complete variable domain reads DGGITQSPKYLFRKEGQNVTLSCEQNLNHDAMYWYRQDPGQGLRLIYYSQIVNDFQKGDIAEGYSVSREKKESFPLTVTSAQKNPTAFYLCASTEGRGEQYFGPGTRLTVT.

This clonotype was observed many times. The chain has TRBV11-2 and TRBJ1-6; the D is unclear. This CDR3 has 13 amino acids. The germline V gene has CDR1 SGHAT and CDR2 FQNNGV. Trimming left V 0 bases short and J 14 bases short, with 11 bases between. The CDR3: CASSLDRDRTLHF. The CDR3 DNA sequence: TGTGCCAGCAGCTTAGATAGAGACCGGACCCTCCACTTT.